The clone carrying this T cell receptor beta chain was observed at least ten times. Its target is not known. The data derive from a study of T-cell reconstitution after alpha-beta-depleted transplantation in children. The library targeted TCRbeta and was prepared with unique molecular identifiers. MiXCR, applied by TCRdb to the PCR reads, yields one record per CDR3 protein. The sample includes almost 250,000 distinct CDR3 sequences, 20% to 30% of them seen just once. The study, taken as a whole, reports: Surviving recipient cells, namely T cells and thymic progenitors, were the source of high day-60 TCRbeta diversity in some patients.

Per germline, CDR1 MGHDK and CDR2 SYGVNS. Between the trimmed V and J ends, which lost 9 bases and 0 bases, there was a span of 15 bases. There are 14 residues in the CDR3. The sequence was obtained from a girl aged 2 to 9 with Fanconi anemia, due to receive a stem cell transplant. The J gene is TRBJ2-7, the V gene TRBV25-1, with D tentatively TRBD1 (6 bases). The sample consisted of PBMCs, taken before TCRalphabeta/CD19-depleted stem cell transplant. This CDR3 is CARRNRATSYEQYF. The CDR3 nucleotides read TGTGCCAGAAGAAACAGGGCGACCTCCTACGAGCAGTACTTC.